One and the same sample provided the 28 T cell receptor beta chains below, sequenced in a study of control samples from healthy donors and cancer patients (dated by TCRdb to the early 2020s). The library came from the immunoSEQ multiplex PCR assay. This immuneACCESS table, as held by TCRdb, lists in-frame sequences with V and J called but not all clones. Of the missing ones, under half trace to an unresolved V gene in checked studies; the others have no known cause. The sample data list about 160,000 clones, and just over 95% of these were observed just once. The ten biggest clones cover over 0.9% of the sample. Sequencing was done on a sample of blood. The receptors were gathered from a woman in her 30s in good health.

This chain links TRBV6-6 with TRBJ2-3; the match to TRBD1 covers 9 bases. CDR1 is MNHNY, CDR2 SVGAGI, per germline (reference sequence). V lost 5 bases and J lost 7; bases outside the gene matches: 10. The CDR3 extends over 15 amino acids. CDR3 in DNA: TGTGCCAGCAGTGAGGGACAGGGAGGCGGTAATACGCAGTATTTT. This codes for CASSEGQGGGNTQYF.

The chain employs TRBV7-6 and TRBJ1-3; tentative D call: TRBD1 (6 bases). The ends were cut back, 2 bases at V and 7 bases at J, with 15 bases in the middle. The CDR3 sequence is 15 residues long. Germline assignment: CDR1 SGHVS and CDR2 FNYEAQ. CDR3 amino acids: CASSLRGGNGNTIYF. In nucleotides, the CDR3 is TGTGCCAGCAGCTTAAGAGGGGGGAACGGTAACACCATATATTTT.

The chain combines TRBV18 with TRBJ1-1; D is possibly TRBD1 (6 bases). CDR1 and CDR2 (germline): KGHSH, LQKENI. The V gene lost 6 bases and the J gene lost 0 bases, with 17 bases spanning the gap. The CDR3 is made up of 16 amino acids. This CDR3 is CASSPRGGGVNTEAFF. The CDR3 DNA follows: TGTGCCAGCTCCCCTAGGGGGGGAGGTGTGAACACTGAAGCTTTCTTT.

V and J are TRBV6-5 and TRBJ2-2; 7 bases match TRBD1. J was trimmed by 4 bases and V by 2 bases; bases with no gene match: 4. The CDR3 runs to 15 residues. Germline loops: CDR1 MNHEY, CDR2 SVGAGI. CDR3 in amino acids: CASSYAGQATGELFF. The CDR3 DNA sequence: TGTGCCAGCAGTTACGCCGGACAGGCCACCGGGGAGCTGTTTTTT.

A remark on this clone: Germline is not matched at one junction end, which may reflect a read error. The CDR3 bases are TGTGCCAGTAGTATTTTGCCTCCTGGTGTACGGCCGGTATTT. It encodes CASSILPPGVRPVF. The chain links TRBV19 to TRBJ1-4; D remains ambiguous. Per the germline V gene, CDR1 is LNHDA and CDR2 is SQIVND (reference sequence). The CDR3 has 14 residues.

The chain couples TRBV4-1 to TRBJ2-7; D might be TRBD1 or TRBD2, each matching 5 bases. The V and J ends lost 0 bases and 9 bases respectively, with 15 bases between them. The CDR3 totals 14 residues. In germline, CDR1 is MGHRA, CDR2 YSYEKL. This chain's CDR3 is CASSQEGASYVQYF. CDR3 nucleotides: TGCGCCAGCAGCCAAGAAGGGGCTAGCTATGTGCAGTACTTC.

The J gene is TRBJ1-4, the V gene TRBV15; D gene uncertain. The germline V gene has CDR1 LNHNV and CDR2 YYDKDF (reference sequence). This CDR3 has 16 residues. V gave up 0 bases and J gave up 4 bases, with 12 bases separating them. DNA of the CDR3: TGTGCCACCAGCAGAGACGCCGGACGGCTTAATGAAAAACTGTTTTTT. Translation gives CATSRDAGRLNEKLFF.

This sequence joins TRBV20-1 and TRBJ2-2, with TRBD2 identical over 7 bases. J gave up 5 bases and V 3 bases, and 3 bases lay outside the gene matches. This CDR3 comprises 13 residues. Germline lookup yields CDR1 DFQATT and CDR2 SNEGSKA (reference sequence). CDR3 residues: CSASPGGTGELFF. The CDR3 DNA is TGCAGTGCTAGTCCGGGAGGTACCGGGGAGCTGTTTTTT.

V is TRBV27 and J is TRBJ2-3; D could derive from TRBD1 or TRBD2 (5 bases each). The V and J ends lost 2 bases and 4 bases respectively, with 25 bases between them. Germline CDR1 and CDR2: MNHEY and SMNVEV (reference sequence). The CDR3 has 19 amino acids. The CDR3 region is CASSLMGPRFPYLADTQYF. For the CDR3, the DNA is TGTGCCAGCAGTTTAATGGGACCTAGGTTCCCTTACCTCGCAGATACGCAGTATTTT.

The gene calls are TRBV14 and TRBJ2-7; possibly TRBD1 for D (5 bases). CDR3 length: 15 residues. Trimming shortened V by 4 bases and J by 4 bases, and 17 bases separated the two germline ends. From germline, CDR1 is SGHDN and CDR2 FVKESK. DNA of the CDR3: TGTGCCAGCAGCCCGCGCCAGCAGGGCTCGTACGAGCAGTACTTC. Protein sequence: CASSPRQQGSYEQYF.

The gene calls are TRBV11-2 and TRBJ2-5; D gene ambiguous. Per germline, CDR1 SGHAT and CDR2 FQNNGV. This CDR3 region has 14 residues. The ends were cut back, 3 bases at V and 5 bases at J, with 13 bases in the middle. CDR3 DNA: TGTGCCAGCAGCTTTACCACGGGTCCTGAGACCCAGTACTTC. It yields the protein CASSFTTGPETQYF.

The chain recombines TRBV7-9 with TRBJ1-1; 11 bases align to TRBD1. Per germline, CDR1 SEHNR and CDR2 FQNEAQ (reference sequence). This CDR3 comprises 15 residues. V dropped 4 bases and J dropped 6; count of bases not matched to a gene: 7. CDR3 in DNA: TGTGCCAGCAGCTCTCCGGGACAGGGGGTATCTGAAGCTTTCTTT. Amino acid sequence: CASSSPGQGVSEAFF.

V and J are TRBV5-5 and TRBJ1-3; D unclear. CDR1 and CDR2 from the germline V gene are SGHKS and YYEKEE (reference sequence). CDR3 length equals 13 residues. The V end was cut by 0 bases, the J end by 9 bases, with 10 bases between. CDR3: CASSLEVARTIYF. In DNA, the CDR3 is TGTGCCAGCAGCTTGGAGGTGGCCCGCACCATATATTTT.

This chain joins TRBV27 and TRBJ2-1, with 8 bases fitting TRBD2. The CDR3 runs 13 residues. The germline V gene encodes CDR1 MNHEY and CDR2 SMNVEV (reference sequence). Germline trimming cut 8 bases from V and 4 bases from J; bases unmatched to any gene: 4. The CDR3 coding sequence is TGTGCCAGCCGAGCGGGGGCGTACAATGAGCAGTTCTTC. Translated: CASRAGAYNEQFF.

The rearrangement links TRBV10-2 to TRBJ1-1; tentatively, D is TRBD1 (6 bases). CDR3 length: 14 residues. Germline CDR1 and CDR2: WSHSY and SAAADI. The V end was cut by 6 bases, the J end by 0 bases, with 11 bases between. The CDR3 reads CASREGGMNTEAFF. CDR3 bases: TGCGCCAGCAGAGAGGGGGGCATGAACACTGAAGCTTTCTTT.

The CDR3 loop is CASSIGQASTDTQYF. CDR3 bases: TGTGCCAGTAGTATAGGACAGGCGTCCACAGATACGCAGTATTTT. The V and J genes are TRBV19 and TRBJ2-3; weak D call: TRBD1 (6 bases). Germline V gene sequence: CDR1 LNHDA, CDR2 SQIVND (reference sequence). The germline V and J ends were trimmed by 1 base and 2 bases, with 10 bases remaining between them. The CDR3 covers 15 residues.

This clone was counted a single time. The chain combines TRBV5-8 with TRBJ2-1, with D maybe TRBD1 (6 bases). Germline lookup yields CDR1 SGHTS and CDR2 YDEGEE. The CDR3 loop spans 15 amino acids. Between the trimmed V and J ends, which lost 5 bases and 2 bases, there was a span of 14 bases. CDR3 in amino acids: CASSLTGKAYNEQFF. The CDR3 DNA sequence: TGTGCCAGCAGTCTAACAGGGAAGGCCTACAATGAGCAGTTCTTC.

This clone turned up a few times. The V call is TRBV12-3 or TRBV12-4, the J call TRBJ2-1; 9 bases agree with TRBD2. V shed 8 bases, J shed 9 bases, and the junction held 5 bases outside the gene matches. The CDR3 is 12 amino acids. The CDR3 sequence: CASVGTSSEQFF. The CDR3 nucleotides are TGTGCCAGCGTAGGGACTAGCAGTGAGCAGTTCTTC.

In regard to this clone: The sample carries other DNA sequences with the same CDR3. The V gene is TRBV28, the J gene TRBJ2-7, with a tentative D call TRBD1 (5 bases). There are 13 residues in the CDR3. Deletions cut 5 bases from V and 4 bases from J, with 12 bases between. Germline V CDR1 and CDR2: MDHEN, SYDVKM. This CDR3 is CASSPTHRYEQYF. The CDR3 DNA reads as TGTGCCAGCAGTCCAACCCACAGGTACGAGCAGTACTTC.

The CDR3 sequence: CASSSSTAIYGYTF. CDR3 coding DNA: TGTGCCAGCAGCTCCTCGACAGCGATCTATGGCTACACCTTC. The chain joins TRBV7-9 to TRBJ1-2; the D gene is possibly TRBD1 (5 bases). This CDR3 is built from 14 residues. The V end lost 4 bases, the J end lost 4 bases, and 13 bases lay between the germline ends. Germline CDR1 reads SEHNR; CDR2 reads FQNEAQ (reference sequence).

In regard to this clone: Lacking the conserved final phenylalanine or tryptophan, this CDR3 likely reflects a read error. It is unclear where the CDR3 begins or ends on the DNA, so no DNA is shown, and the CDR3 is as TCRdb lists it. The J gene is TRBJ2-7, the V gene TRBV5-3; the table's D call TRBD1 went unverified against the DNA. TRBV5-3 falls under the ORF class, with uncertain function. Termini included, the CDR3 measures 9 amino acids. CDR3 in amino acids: CARSLADGT.

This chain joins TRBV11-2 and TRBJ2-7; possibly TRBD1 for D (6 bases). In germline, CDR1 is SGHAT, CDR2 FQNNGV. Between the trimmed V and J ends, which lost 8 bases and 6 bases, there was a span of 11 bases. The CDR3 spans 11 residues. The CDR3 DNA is TGTGCCAGCCGCAGGGGTACCGAGCAGTACTTC. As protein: CASRRGTEQYF.

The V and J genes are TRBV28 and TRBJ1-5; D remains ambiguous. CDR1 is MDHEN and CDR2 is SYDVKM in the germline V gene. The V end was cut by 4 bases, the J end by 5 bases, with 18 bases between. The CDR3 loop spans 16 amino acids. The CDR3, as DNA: TGTGCCAGCAGTTCCGCGCCTATAGCCAGCCATCAGCCCCAGCATTTT. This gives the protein CASSSAPIASHQPQHF.

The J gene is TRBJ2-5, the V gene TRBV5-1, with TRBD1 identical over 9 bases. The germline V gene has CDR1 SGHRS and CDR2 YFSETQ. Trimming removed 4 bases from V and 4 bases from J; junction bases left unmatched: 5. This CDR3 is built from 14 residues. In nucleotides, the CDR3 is TGCGCCAGCAGCCTAGGACAGGGGAGAGAGACCCAGTACTTC. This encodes CASSLGQGRETQYF.

The CDR3 sequence: CASSYGLGGLYGYTF. As DNA, the CDR3 is TGTGCCAGCAGTTACGGTCTGGGGGGGCTGTACGGCTACACCTTC. The chain combines TRBV6-6 with TRBJ1-2; D may be TRBD1 (6 bases). V was pared by 2 bases and J by 8 bases, with 18 bases between. Germline assignment: CDR1 MNHNY and CDR2 SVGAGI (reference sequence). CDR3 length: 15 amino acids.

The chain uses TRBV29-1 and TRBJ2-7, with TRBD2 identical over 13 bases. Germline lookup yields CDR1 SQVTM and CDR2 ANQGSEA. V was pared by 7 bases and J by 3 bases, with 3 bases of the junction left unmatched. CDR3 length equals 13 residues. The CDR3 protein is CSGRTSGSYEQYF. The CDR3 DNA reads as TGCAGCGGCAGGACTAGCGGGAGCTACGAGCAGTACTTC.

DNA for the CDR3: TGTGCCATCAGTGAGTCAAGAGGGAATTCACCCCTCCACTTT. Protein product: CAISESRGNSPLHF. The chain has TRBV10-3 and TRBJ1-6; the D is unclear. This CDR3 contains 14 residues. Trimming shortened V by 0 bases and J by 7 bases, and 7 bases separated the two germline ends. Germline values: CDR1 ENHRY, CDR2 SYGVKD.

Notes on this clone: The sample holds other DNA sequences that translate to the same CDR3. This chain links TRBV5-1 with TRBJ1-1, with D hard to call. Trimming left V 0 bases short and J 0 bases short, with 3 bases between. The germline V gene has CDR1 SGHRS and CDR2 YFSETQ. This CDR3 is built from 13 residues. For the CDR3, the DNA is TGCGCCAGCAGCTTGGTCGTGAACACTGAAGCTTTCTTT. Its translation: CASSLVVNTEAFF.